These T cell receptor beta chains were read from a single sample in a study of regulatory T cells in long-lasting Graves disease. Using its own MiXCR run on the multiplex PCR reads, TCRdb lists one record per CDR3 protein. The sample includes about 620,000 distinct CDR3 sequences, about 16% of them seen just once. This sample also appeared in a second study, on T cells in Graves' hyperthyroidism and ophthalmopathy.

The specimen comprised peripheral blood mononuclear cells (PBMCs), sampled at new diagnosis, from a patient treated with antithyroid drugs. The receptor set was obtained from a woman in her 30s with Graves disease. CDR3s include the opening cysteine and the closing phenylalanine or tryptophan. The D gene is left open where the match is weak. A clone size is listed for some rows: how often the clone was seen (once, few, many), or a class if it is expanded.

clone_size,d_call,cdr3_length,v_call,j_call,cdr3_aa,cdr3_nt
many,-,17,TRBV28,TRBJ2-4,CASSLSYARGAKNIQYF,TGTGCCAGCAGTTTAAGTTACGCAAGGGGGGCCAAAAACATTCAGTACTTC
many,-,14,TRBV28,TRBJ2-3,CASKLAESTDTQYF,TGTGCCAGCAAGTTAGCAGAAAGCACAGATACGCAGTATTTT
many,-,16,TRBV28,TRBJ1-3,CASSFGLGGNGNTIYF,TGTGCCAGCAGTTTCGGGTTGGGGGGCAATGGAAACACCATATATTTT
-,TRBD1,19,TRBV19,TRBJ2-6,CASSPRDSRLGPGANVLTF,TGTGCCAGTAGCCCTCGGGACAGTCGATTAGGCCCCGGGGCCAACGTCCTGACTTTC
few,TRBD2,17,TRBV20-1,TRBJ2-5,CSALVTSGRPGGETQYF,TGCAGTGCTCTCGTGACTAGCGGGAGGCCAGGGGGAGAGACCCAGTACTTC
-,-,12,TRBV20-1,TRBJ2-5,CSANRQQETQYF,TGCAGTGCTAACCGACAGCAAGAGACCCAGTACTTC
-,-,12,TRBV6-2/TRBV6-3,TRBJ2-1,CASSRHRNEQFF,TGTGCCAGCAGTCGACATCGGAATGAGCAGTTCTTC
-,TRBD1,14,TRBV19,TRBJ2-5,CASSIRGSRSPKYF,TGTGCCAGTAGTATCAGGGGGAGTCGGTCGCCGAAGTACTTC
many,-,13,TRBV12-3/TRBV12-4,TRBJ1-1,CASSFGRYTEAFF,TGTGCCAGCAGTTTTGGGAGGTACACTGAAGCTTTCTTT
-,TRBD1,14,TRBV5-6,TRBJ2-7,CASNSRGPPYEQYF,TGTGCCAGCAATTCCAGGGGGCCTCCCTACGAGCAGTACTTC
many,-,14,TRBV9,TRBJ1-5,CASSVGEGGQPQHF,TGTGCCAGCAGCGTAGGGGAGGGTGGTCAGCCCCAGCATTTT
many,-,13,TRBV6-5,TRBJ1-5,CASSYGSNQPQHF,TGTGCCAGCAGTTACGGGAGCAATCAGCCCCAGCATTTT
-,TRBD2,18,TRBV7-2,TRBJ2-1,CASSLDRLAGDIYNEQFF,TGTGCCAGCAGCTTAGATAGACTAGCGGGGGACATCTACAATGAGCAGTTCTTC
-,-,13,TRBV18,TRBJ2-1,CASSPLRGYEQFF,TGTGCCAGCTCACCACTAAGGGGCTATGAGCAGTTCTTC
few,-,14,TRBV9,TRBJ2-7,CASSGRGGFYEQYF,TGTGCCAGCAGCGGACGAGGGGGGTTCTACGAGCAGTACTTC
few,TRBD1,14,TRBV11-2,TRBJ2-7,CASSYTGGGYEQYF,TGTGCCAGCAGTTACACAGGGGGTGGATACGAGCAGTACTTC
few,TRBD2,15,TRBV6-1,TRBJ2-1,CASSETSGANNKQFF,TGTGCCAGCAGTGAGACTAGCGGGGCCAACAATAAGCAGTTCTTC
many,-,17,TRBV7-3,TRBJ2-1,CASSLSPDPTILNEQFF,TGTGCCAGCAGCTTAAGTCCGGATCCTACCATCCTCAATGAGCAGTTCTTC
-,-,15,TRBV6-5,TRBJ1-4,CASSSRPGVREKLFF,TGTGCCAGCAGTTCCCGGCCCGGCGTGCGGGAAAAACTGTTTTTT
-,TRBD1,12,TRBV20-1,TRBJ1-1,CSAKTGVAEAFF,TGCAGTGCCAAGACAGGGGTCGCTGAAGCTTTCTTT